Below, one T cell receptor beta chain is given with its context. The antigen this receptor binds is unknown. No qualities accompany the bases; no much larger clone lies one base away. To sequence the TCRbeta CDR3 region, genomic DNA was isolated from the sorted cells. TCRbeta CDR3 regions were sequenced using the immunoSEQ Assay. As stored in TCRdb, this immuneACCESS dataset retains in-frame rearrangements with V and J assigned. A fraction of the clones does not appear; measured against another copy, unresolved V genes explain less than half of the discrepancy, and the remainder lacks a known reason. The table for this sample lists about 41,000 clones; 70% to 90% of them were counted only once. Clones ranked in the top ten supply 20% to 25% of the sample. After removal of 6 bases from V and 7 bases from J, the junction retains 8 bases not matched to a gene. Reading the germline V gene gives CDR1 MNHEY and CDR2 SVGAGI. Taken from cysteine to phenylalanine, the CDR3 has 15 residues. Only CDR3 DNA remains: 45 bases, in frame from the first base.

Patients with autoimmune disease history or receiving systemic immunosuppression were excluded from the trial. In every dose cohort, peripheral blood was drawn for TCR sequencing at baseline, cycle 4 day 1, and cycle 7 day 1. Samples were obtained from an open-label, multicenter, first-in-human phase I dose-escalation trial of ivuxolimab. Adults with locally advanced or metastatic melanoma, renal cell carcinoma, hepatocellular carcinoma or head and neck squamous cell carcinoma were enrolled in the trial. Before TCR sequencing, CD4+ and CD8+ T cells were separately sorted from peripheral blood. The data stem from a study of OX40 agonist ivuxolimab in advanced cancers. For the wider study: Ivuxolimab, which targeted the costimulatory receptor OX40 (CD134), was an agonistic, fully human IgG2 monoclonal antibody. Intravenous ivuxolimab was administered to patients every 2 weeks at six dose levels: 0.01, 0.1, 0.3, 1.5, 3 and 10 mg/kg. Of the roughly 50 dose-escalation patients, hepatocellular carcinoma was present in about 20, melanoma in around 15, renal cell carcinoma in 9 and head and neck cancer in 9. In the dose-escalation cohort, 70% to 85% of patients were male, and the mean age was approximately 60 years with a range of roughly 20 to 80. Prior anti-PD-1, anti-PD-L1 or anti-CTLA-4 therapy was permitted, and checkpoint inhibitors had been received by less than 45% of dose-escalation patients. Partial responses occurred in three dose-escalation patients: two with cutaneous melanoma and one with hepatocellular carcinoma. Peripheral TCRbeta sequencing was intended to test whether TCR sequence diversity was altered and clonal T-cell expansion was caused by ivuxolimab. The monotherapy dose-escalation portion (N = 52 patients) of the phase I ivuxolimab trial is reported in the paper.

Overall study outcomes, separate from this receptor: In partial responders in the 0.1-3.0 mg/kg groups, normalized peripheral clonal expansion was found to be among the lowest, especially among CD8+ T cells. After ivuxolimab, more expanded clones were found on average in CD8+ T cells than in CD4+ T cells. Low levels of normalized T-cell clonal expansion were also seen in some nonresponding patients. Which antigens the clonally expanded peripheral T cells were specific for was not determined. Clonal expansion of both CD4+ and CD8+ blood T cells was observed from baseline to week 6 at doses 0.1 to 3.0 mg/kg.

The chain is made from TRBV6-5 and TRBJ2-1; 11 junctional bases match TRBD1. The input for sequencing was CD4+ or CD8+ T cells sorted from blood, taken in a trial of the OX40 agonist ivuxolimab. The receptor's source is an adult with an advanced solid tumor such as melanoma, head and neck, liver or kidney cancer. The sequence in DNA is TGTGCCAGCAGCTACAGGACAGGGGGCCGAAATGAGCAGTTCTTC. It is translated as CASSYRTGGRNEQFF.